One TCR beta chain is described in this entry. Its specificity is not known. Additional DNA sequences in this sample encode the identical CDR3. Reverse transcription of all isolated RNA meant that expressed TCRB transcripts were sequenced. Data came from immunoSEQ multiplex PCR; TCRdb stores just in-frame clones and leaves some out. The sample consists of 350,000 or so clones, roughly 21% of them appearing once. CDR3 length equals 12 residues. Germline V gives CDR1 GTSNPN, CDR2 SVGIG (reference sequence). Trimming removed 8 bases from V and 0 bases from J; junction bases left unmatched: 2. The data belong to a study of beta chain features in type 1 diabetes. Findings of the study overall: A definitive answer on HLA type influencing TCRB rearrangement was not reached here. cDNA-based reads could over-represent cells with high TCR expression.

Sequenced sample: naive CD4+ T cells from blood. This TCR came from a woman aged 18-30 years in good health. The chain carries TRBV30 and TRBJ1-1, with 8 bases fitting TRBD1. The CDR3 loop is CARDRLNTEAFF. In DNA, the CDR3 is TGTGCCCGGGACAGGCTGAACACTGAAGCTTTCTTT.